This record covers a single T cell receptor (beta chain). No antigen is known for it. This sample was included in a study of T cells expressing NK-cell markers (dated by TCRdb to between 2020 and 2021). Some background on the complete study: TCR beta-chain repertoires were profiled in sorted CD3+CD56+NKG2C+, CD3+CD56+NKG2C- and CD3+CD56-NKG2C+ T-cell subsets from several donors. Of the eight sequenced donors, seven were found to be HCMV-seropositive and one was found to be HCMV-seronegative. The eight sequenced donors were randomly selected healthy volunteers, three men and five women. Sequencing of the libraries produced 2 x 150 bp reads on Illumina HiSeq 2000/2500, MiSeq or NextSeq.

HCMV serostatus was determined by detecting HCMV-specific IgG in serum with a commercial ELISA kit. Ficoll density gradient centrifugation was used to isolate peripheral blood mononuclear cells from blood. The CDR3 runs 11 residues from the cysteine to the phenylalanine. No DNA is listed. Findings and caveats that apply to the study as a whole: Whether the expanded NKG2C-expressing T cell clones were specific for HCMV antigens was left unclear. Those dominant clonotypes were again the most abundant among CD3+CD56-NKG2C+ cells in a handful of donors, at about 28.3-60.1%. In six donors, the dominant CD3+CD56+NKG2C+ clonotypes ranked among the top 10 CD8+ clonotypes, making up 1.0-7.0% of CD8+ T cells.

Sequencing relied on an Illumina HiSeq 2000. The TCR beta cDNA libraries were made using 5'RACE template switching, a step that added both a universal primer site and unique molecular identifiers. cDNA synthesis was primed from the TCR beta constant segment, followed by two successive PCR amplification steps. As for the authors' bioinformatics: Reads were demultiplexed and grouped by UMI with MIGEC, and clonotypes were assembled and quantified with MiTCR. To exclude erroneous sequences, any TCR cDNA sequence not supported by at least two reads was discarded. The tcR package was used for downstream repertoire analysis, and clonotypes were matched across fractions by CDR3 nucleotide sequence plus V segment. VDJmatch was used to annotate antigen specificity against VDJdb, with one amino acid substitution allowed in CDR3. TCRdb reanalyzed the reads, keeping one entry per CDR3 protein sequence and omitting DNA. The V and J calls follow TCRdb's processing rather than the paper's. Per the sample table, the count is 550,000 or so distinct CDR3 sequences. The top ten hold roughly 3.5% of the sample.

The source of this sequence is a man in his late teens or twenties in good health. Donor details come from another sample of the same person, matched by shared clones. Material for sequencing was blood T cells: a sorted CD56 or NKG2C T cell subset, CD4+ or CD8+ T cells, or bulk PBMC T cells (not recorded which). The chain is made from TRBV12-3 or TRBV12-4 and TRBJ2-6. CDR3 reads: CASGIANVLTF.